This T cell receptor (beta chain) was observed in a study of shared clonotypes between healthy human individuals. As to this clone: No antigen is known for it.

General study points: What rarefaction showed was incomplete sorted-subset sequencing despite large depth. Against clonotypes common to all four donors, non-shared ones had lower generation probabilities.

The V gene's germline CDR1 is SEHNR and CDR2 FQNEAQ (reference sequence). The ends lost 5 bases at V and 6 bases at J; junction bases unmatched: 14. The CDR3 has 16 residues. The assay ran at deep level. Sequencing used immunoSEQ multiplex PCR; TCRdb keeps in-frame clones, though not all of them. The sample yields some 240,000 clones, 65% to 70% seen once. The sequence was collected from a man aged 25-40 years in good health. The rearrangement joins TRBV7-9 to TRBJ2-7; TRBD1 agrees at 9 bases. Specimen: memory CD4+ T cells sorted from blood. Stated subset: CD45RA-negative fraction. CDR3 sequence reads: CASSLDLQGASSEQYF. The CDR3 bases are TGTGCCAGCAGCCTGGACCTACAGGGGGCGTCGTCCGAGCAGTACTTC.